The 14 T cell receptor beta chains below all came from one sample that was sequenced in a study of blood T cell repertoires in COVID-19. The method was immunoSEQ multiplex PCR; TCRdb's version includes in-frame clones alone and lacks a portion of them. The table shows hundreds of thousands of clones, with around 87% occurring only once. Sequencing used peripheral blood. The receptors come from a woman aged 40 to 49 who had recovered from COVID-19.

Concerning this clone: Within the sample, other DNA sequences also encode this same CDR3. V and J are TRBV5-1 and TRBJ1-5; D unresolved. V lost 0 bases to trimming and J lost 4 bases, with 11 bases between them. The CDR3 extends over 15 amino acids. Germline V lookup: CDR1 SGHRS, CDR2 YFSETQ. CDR3 sequence (DNA): TGCGCCAGCAGCTTGGTTGCAGGTCTAAATCAGCCCCAGCATTTT. It specifies CASSLVAGLNQPQHF.

The rearrangement links TRBV19 to TRBJ1-6; tentative D call: TRBD1 (6 bases). The CDR3 covers 14 residues. Germline lookup yields CDR1 LNHDA and CDR2 SQIVND (reference sequence). With 11 bases removed from V and 6 bases from J, the gap between germline ends came to 17 bases. CDR3 sequence reads: CASRDLGANSPLHF. The CDR3 nucleotides read TGTGCCTCAAGGGATTTGGGGGCTAATTCACCCCTCCACTTT.

The rearrangement uses TRBV10-3 and TRBJ2-1; 7 nucleotides align to TRBD2. The V gene's germline CDR1 is ENHRY and CDR2 SYGVKD. CDR3 length: 16 residues. J gave up 6 bases and V 3 bases, and 11 bases lay outside the gene matches. CDR3 sequence reads: CAISEVWVAGRNEQFF. The CDR3 nucleotides are TGTGCCATCAGTGAAGTTTGGGTAGCGGGTCGCAATGAGCAGTTCTTC.

This chain uses TRBV27 with TRBJ2-7; D unresolved. The CDR3 spans 14 residues. The V end lost 2 bases, the J end lost 3 bases, and 11 bases lay between the germline ends. The germline V gene encodes CDR1 MNHEY and CDR2 SMNVEV (reference sequence). CDR3 nucleotides: TGTGCCAGCAGTTTAACCCCAGGAAGCTACGAGCAGTACTTC. It translates to CASSLTPGSYEQYF.

In its sample, this clone was seen once. The chain couples TRBV5-1 to TRBJ2-1, with D unclear. This CDR3 has 15 residues. Per the germline V gene, CDR1 is SGHRS and CDR2 is YFSETQ. V dropped 2 bases and J dropped 4 bases, with 13 bases sitting between them. CDR3 region: CASSFLGTPYNEQFF. The CDR3 DNA reads TGCGCCAGCAGCTTTCTGGGCACCCCGTACAATGAGCAGTTCTTC.

V and J are TRBV9 and TRBJ2-1, with a possible D match to TRBD2 (5 bases). Trimming removed 0 bases at V and 6 bases at J, with 13 bases between. From germline, CDR1 is SGDLS and CDR2 YYNGEE. The CDR3 extends over 15 amino acids. The CDR3 sequence is CASSVVTVGSNEQFF. The CDR3 region has the DNA TGTGCCAGCAGCGTAGTTACCGTGGGGAGCAATGAGCAGTTCTTC.

The J gene is TRBJ1-1, the V gene TRBV6-1, with TRBD1 as a possible D gene (5 bases). CDR3 length equals 15 residues. The V end lost 3 bases, the J end lost 2 bases, and 13 bases lay between the germline ends. The germline gives CDR1 MNHNS, CDR2 SASEGT. This CDR3 is CASSDYGGINTEAFF. CDR3 DNA sequence: TGTGCCAGCAGTGATTATGGGGGGATAAACACTGAAGCTTTCTTT.

Points on this clone: Other nucleotide sequences in the sample specify the same CDR3. The V and J genes are TRBV5-1 and TRBJ2-6, with D maybe TRBD1 (6 bases). Germline lookup yields CDR1 SGHRS and CDR2 YFSETQ. CDR3 size: 15 residues. Deletions cut 2 bases from V and 4 bases from J, with 10 bases between. CDR3 bases: TGCGCCAGCAGCTTACAGGGCGCCGGGGCCAACGTCCTGACTTTC. As protein: CASSLQGAGANVLTF.

This chain links TRBV6-2 or TRBV6-3 with TRBJ1-2; a weak D match, TRBD1 (5 bases). Germline CDR1 MNHEY, CDR2 SVGEGT. CDR3 length: 11 amino acids. V was trimmed by 6 bases and J by 5 bases, leaving 7 bases between them. CDR3 bases: TGTGCCAGCAGCCGACAGTATGGCTACACCTTC. Protein product: CASSRQYGYTF.

This clone was detected once. The J gene is TRBJ1-5, the V gene TRBV6-5, with a tentative D call TRBD1 (6 bases). Trimming cost V 4 bases and J 6 bases, with 13 bases left between them. The CDR3 is made up of 14 amino acids. Germline V lookup: CDR1 MNHEY, CDR2 SVGAGI. CDR3 DNA sequence: TGTGCCAGCAGTTTAGGGGGAAGTACTCAGCCCCAGCATTTT. Translated: CASSLGGSTQPQHF.

The rearrangement links TRBV9 to TRBJ2-2; 7 bases fit TRBD1. The CDR3 extends over 17 amino acids. Germline assignment: CDR1 SGDLS and CDR2 YYNGEE. With V trimmed by 0 bases and J by 2 bases, 7 bases remained unmatched. The CDR3 DNA follows: TGTGCCAGCAGCGTAGTAGGAGACAGGGCCAACACCGGGGAGCTGTTTTTT. Protein: CASSVVGDRANTGELFF.

The chain employs TRBV5-6 and TRBJ1-2; no reliable D call. The length of the CDR3 is 15 residues. The germline V gene has CDR1 SGHDT and CDR2 YYEEEE. V was trimmed by 3 bases and J by 1 base, leaving 13 bases between them. The CDR3 DNA follows: TGTGCCAGCAGCTCTCCGTTCGGAGATAACTATGGCTACACCTTC. Translated: CASSSPFGDNYGYTF.

In this sample, this clone turned up a few times. This chain joins TRBV2 and TRBJ1-6; D perhaps matches TRBD1 (5 bases). The CDR3 runs 17 residues. Trimming pared 0 bases from V and 9 bases from J, leaving 18 bases between. Germline values: CDR1 SNHLY, CDR2 FYNNEI. The CDR3 region has the DNA TGTGCCAGCAGTGAAGCGCTTCGGGTTCTCCAGGGTTCACCCCTCCACTTT. This gives the protein CASSEALRVLQGSPLHF.

This clone appeared a single time. The chain is built from TRBV5-1 and TRBJ1-6; 8 positions match TRBD1. V gave up 4 bases and J gave up 6 bases; unmatched junction bases: 3. The CDR3 is 14 amino acids. Germline V lookup: CDR1 SGHRS, CDR2 YFSETQ. Here the CDR3 DNA reads TGCGCCAGCAGCACGGGACAGGTTAATTCACCCCTCCACTTT. It specifies CASSTGQVNSPLHF.